The next 5 T cell receptor beta chains were all read from a single sample in a study of OX40 agonist ivuxolimab in advanced cancers. Clones were sequenced by immunoSEQ multiplex PCR, and TCRdb holds only the in-frame ones, with some missing. The sample consists of roughly 27,000 clones, around 86% of them appearing once. The sample consisted of CD4+ or CD8+ T cells sorted from blood, taken in a trial of the OX40 agonist ivuxolimab. The source is an adult with an advanced solid tumor such as melanoma, head and neck, liver or kidney cancer.

The count of this clone is one. The CDR3 protein is CASSFSWGSSPDSTDTQYF. The CDR3 nucleotides read TGTGCCAGCAGCTTTTCTTGGGGTTCTTCCCCCGATAGCACAGATACGCAGTATTTT. This chain uses TRBV11-2 with TRBJ2-3, with unresolved D. CDR3 length equals 19 residues. CDR1 and CDR2 (germline): SGHAT, FQNNGV. Trimming took off 3 bases at V and 0 bases at J, with 22 bases between the two ends.

The gene calls are TRBV5-4 and TRBJ2-7; 9 bases are a match to TRBD1. The CDR3 is 14 residues long. The V and J ends lost 5 bases and 5 bases, in that order; junction bases with no gene match: 8. CDR1 and CDR2 (germline): SGHNT, YYREEE (reference sequence). The CDR3 DNA is TGTGCCAGCAGAGCACAGGGGGCGCGGGACGAGCAGTACTTC. This gives the protein CASRAQGARDEQYF.

V usage is TRBV7-9 and J usage is TRBJ2-3, with TRBD1 matching over 9 bases. This CDR3 is 18 amino acids long. V trimming: 8 bases; J trimming: 0 bases; junction bases outside the gene matches: 15. Looked up from germline, CDR1 is SEHNR and CDR2 is FQNEAQ (reference sequence). CDR3: CASSTSVRGQGSTDTQYF. The CDR3 region has the DNA TGTGCCAGCTCAACATCGGTCCGGGGACAGGGTAGCACAGATACGCAGTATTTT. The whole variable domain, filled in from reference TRBV7-9 and TRBJ2-3, reads DTGVSQNPRHKITKRGQNVTFRCDPISEHNRLYWYRQTLGQGPEFLTYFQNEAQLEKSRLLSDRFSAERPKGSFSTLEIQRTEQGDSAMYLCASSTSVRGQGSTDTQYFGPGTRLTVL.

The genes are TRBV28 and TRBJ1-2; D remains unclear. Germline V lookup: CDR1 MDHEN, CDR2 SYDVKM. This CDR3 is 11 amino acids long. V was cut by 4 bases and J by 4 bases, with 4 bases left in between. For the CDR3, the DNA is TGTGCCAGCAGTTCCACCTATGGCTACACCTTC. Amino acids: CASSSTYGYTF.

Of note for this clone: At the DNA level, this CDR3 is encoded by other sequences in the same sample as well. This chain joins TRBV9 and TRBJ2-3, with 8 nucleotides matching TRBD2. Trimming cost V 0 bases and J 2 bases; bases outside gene matches: 5. The germline V gene has CDR1 SGDLS and CDR2 YYNGEE. This CDR3 is 16 amino acids long. In nucleotides, the CDR3 is TGTGCCAGCAGCGTAGGACTAGCGTACTACACAGATACGCAGTATTTT. Encoded protein: CASSVGLAYYTDTQYF.